The table lists the clone carrying this T cell receptor beta chain with many counts. Its matching antigen is unknown. RNA transcripts served as template for amplifying TCR beta CDR3 sequences. First-round RT-PCR employed HTBI primers, with a second-round multiplex PCR after it. Using its own MiXCR run on the multiplex PCR reads, TCRdb lists one record per CDR3 protein. The sample lists 350,000 to 450,000 distinct CDR3 sequences; roughly 18% were seen once. Orbital computed tomography and thyroid ultrasound, along with TRAb, serum thyroxine and clinical symptoms, underpinned diagnosis. The CDR3 length is 16 residues. V was cut by 0 bases and J by 0 bases, with 12 bases left in between. CDR1 ENHRY and CDR2 SYGVKD come from the germline V gene. The sample is drawn from a study of Graves' ophthalmopathy and Graves' hyperthyroidism. Overall study results and limits: Among thyroid clonotypes expanded above 0.001 frequency, most also appeared in blood. The model flagged ophthalmopathy progression at 55% to 71% sensitivity and around 72% specificity.

The TCR was taken from a young woman with Graves' ophthalmopathy. What was sequenced was peripheral blood. The chain links TRBV10-3 to TRBJ2-7, with a weak D call TRBD1 (5 bases). The CDR3 protein is CAISESRQQSSYEQYF. The DNA of the CDR3 is TGTGCCATCAGTGAGTCGAGACAGCAGAGCTCCTACGAGCAGTACTTC.